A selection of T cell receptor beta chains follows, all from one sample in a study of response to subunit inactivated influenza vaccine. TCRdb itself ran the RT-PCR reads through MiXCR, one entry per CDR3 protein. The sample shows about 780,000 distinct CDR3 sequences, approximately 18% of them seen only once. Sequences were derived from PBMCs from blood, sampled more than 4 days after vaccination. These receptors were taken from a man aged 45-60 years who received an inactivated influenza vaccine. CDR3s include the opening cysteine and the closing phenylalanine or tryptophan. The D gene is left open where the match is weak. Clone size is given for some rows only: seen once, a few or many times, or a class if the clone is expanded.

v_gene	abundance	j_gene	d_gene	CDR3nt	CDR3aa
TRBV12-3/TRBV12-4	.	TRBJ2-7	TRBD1	TGTGCCAGCAGTTTCGGGACAGGGCGCCACGAGCAGTACTTC	CASSFGTGRHEQYF
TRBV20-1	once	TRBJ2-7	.	TGCAGTGCCCACGAGAGGGGCGAGCAGAACTTC	CSAHERGEQNF
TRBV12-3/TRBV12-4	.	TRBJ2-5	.	TGTGCCAGCAACCATGACAGCATTACTTACTTC	CASNHDSITYF
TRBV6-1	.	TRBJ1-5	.	TGTGCCAGCAAAAGGACCGCCAATCAGCCCCAGCATTTT	CASKRTANQPQHF
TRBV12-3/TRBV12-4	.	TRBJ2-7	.	TGTGCCAGCAGTTTGTCCCCCGGAGGGGCCTACGGGCAGTACTTC	CASSLSPGGAYGQYF
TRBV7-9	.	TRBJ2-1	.	TGTGCCAGCAGCTTACCGGGGTATGGGCGTGAGCAGTTCTTC	CASSLPGYGREQFF
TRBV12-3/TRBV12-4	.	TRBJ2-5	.	TGTGCCAGCAGCGGAATATGGGGGACCGTCCGGGAGACCCAGTACTTC	CASSGIWGTVRETQYF
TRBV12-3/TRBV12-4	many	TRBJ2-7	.	TGTGCCAGCAGTTTATTGAGCTCCTACGAGCAGTACTTC	CASSLLSSYEQYF
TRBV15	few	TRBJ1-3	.	TGTGCCACCAGCAGAGAGAGAAGCTCTGGAAACACCATATATTTT	CATSRERSSGNTIYF
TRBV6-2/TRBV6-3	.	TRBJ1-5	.	TGTGCCAGCAGATCTCGGGCAGGGGTCGTTCAGCCCCAGCATTTT	CASRSRAGVVQPQHF
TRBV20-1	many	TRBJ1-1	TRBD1	TGCAGTGCGGGACAGGGGGCTTGGGGCACTGAAGCTTTCTTT	CSAGQGAWGTEAFF
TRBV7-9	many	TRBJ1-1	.	TGTGCCAGCAGCCCACGGGACGGAGGACAACCTGAAGCTTTCTTT	CASSPRDGGQPEAFF
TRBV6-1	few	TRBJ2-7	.	TGTGCCAGCAGGGGGCCGGGAACCTACGAGCAGTACTTC	CASRGPGTYEQYF
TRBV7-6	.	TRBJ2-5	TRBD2	TGTGCCAGCAGCTTAGTCCTAGCGGGGGGGCCGGTGGGTGAGACCCAGTACTTC	CASSLVLAGGPVGETQYF
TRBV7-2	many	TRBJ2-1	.	TGTGCCAGCAGCTTAGGGAGCGGCCTCTCCTACAATGAGCAGTTCTTC	CASSLGSGLSYNEQFF
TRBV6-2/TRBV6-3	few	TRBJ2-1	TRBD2	TGTGCCAGCAGTCGAGCGGGGGACTACAATGAGCAGTTCTTC	CASSRAGDYNEQFF
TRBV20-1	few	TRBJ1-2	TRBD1	TGCAGTGCTAGGCGACAGGGATGGAACTATGGCTACACCTTC	CSARRQGWNYGYTF
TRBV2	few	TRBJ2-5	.	TGTGCCAGCAGTGAAGGTGACAGGCCAGGAACTTTC	CASSEGDRPGTF
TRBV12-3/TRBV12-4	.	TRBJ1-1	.	TGTGCCAGCAGTTTAGGCCCCGGGGGAATTGGGAACACTGAAGCTTTCTTT	CASSLGPGGIGNTEAFF
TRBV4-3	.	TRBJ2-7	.	TGCGCCAGCAGCCAAGATGGGTGGGGGCAGAGCTCCTACGAGCAGTACTTC	CASSQDGWGQSSYEQYF
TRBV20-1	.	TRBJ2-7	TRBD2	TGCAGTGCTCCGAAGCGGGAGTCGTACGAGCAGTACTTC	CSAPKRESYEQYF
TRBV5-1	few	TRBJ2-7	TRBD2	TGCGCCAGCAGCCCACAACGGACTAGCTACGAGCAGTACTTC	CASSPQRTSYEQYF
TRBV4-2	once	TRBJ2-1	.	TGTGCCAGCAGCCGTGGGCCCCTGGGGGTGGACTCCTACAATGAGCAGTTCTTC	CASSRGPLGVDSYNEQFF
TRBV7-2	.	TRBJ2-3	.	TGTGCCAGCAGCTTCAACACAGATACGCAGTATTTT	CASSFNTDTQYF
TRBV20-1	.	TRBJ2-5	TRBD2	TGCAGTGCCCCGCGGCGGGGGGTCCAAGAGACCCAGTACTTC	CSAPRRGVQETQYF
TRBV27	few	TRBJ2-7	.	TGTGCCAGCAGTAAAGAACAGGTCGCCTACGAGCAGTACTTC	CASSKEQVAYEQYF
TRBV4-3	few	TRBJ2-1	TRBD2	TGCGCCAGCAGCCAAGGAATTACCGGGGGGGTATACAATGAGCAGTTCTTC	CASSQGITGGVYNEQFF
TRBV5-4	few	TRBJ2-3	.	TGTGCCAGCAGCAATCGGACAGGCACAGATACGCAGTATTTT	CASSNRTGTDTQYF
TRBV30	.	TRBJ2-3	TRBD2	TGTGCCTGGAGTGCACTCGCGGGGGGGCCCACAGATACGCAGTATTTT	CAWSALAGGPTDTQYF
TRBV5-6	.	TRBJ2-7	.	TGTGCCAGCAGCTTGGGGCAGGTTCTCCTCTCCTACGAGCAGTACTTC	CASSLGQVLLSYEQYF
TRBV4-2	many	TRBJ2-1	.	TGTGCCAGCAGCCAAGTGGGGACTCTTAACAATGAGCAGTTCTTC	CASSQVGTLNNEQFF
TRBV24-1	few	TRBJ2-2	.	TGTGCCACCAGTGACAAGGGGACCCTGGCCGGGGAGCTGTTTTTT	CATSDKGTLAGELFF
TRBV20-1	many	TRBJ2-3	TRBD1	TGCAGTGCCAACCCGGGACAGGGGGCTTTTGGACGTGGCACAGATACGCAGTATTTT	CSANPGQGAFGRGTDTQYF
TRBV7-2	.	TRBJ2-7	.	TGTGCCAGCAGCTTAATATTTACGTCCTACGAGCAGTACTTC	CASSLIFTSYEQYF
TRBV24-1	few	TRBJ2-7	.	TGTGCCACCAGTGAGGGAGGCCGATGGGAGCAGTACTTC	CATSEGGRWEQYF
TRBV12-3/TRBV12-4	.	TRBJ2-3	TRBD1	TGTGTCAGCATTTTAATGACAGGGGCAGATACGCAGTATTTT	CVSILMTGADTQYF
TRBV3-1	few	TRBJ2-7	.	TGTGCCAGCAGCACGATTCCTGGGATCTCCGAGCAGTACTTC	CASSTIPGISEQYF
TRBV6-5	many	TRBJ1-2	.	TGTGCCAGCAGTTACTCCGCGGGACTCTATGGCTACACCTTC	CASSYSAGLYGYTF
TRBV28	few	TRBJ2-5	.	TGTGCCAGCAATGTACAGGGCCCAGAGACCCAGTACTTC	CASNVQGPETQYF
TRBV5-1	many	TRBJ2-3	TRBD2	TGCGCCAGCAGCTCTACGACTAGCGGGAGACCAGATACGCAGTATTTT	CASSSTTSGRPDTQYF
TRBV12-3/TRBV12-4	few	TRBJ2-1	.	TGTGCCAGCAGTTTCGGTAAGGGGTTTTACAATGAGCAGTTCTTC	CASSFGKGFYNEQFF
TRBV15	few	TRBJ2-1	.	TGTGCCACCAGCAGGAGGACAGAATACAATGAGCAGTTCTTC	CATSRRTEYNEQFF